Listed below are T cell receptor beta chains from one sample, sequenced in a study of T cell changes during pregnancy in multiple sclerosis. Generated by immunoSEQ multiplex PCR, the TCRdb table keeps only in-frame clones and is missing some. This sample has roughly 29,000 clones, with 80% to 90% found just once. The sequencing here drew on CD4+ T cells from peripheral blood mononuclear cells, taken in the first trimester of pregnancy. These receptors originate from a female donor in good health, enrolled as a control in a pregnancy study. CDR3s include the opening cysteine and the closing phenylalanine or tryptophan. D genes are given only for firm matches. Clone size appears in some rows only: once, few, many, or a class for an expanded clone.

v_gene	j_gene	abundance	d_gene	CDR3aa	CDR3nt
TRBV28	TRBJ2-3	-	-	CASSFDLPGTQYF	TGTGCCAGCAGTTTTGACCTCCCAGGGACGCAGTATTTT
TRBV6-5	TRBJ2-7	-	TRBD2	CASSFSSGLAYEQYF	TGTGCCAGCAGTTTCTCTAGCGGGCTGGCCTACGAGCAGTACTTC
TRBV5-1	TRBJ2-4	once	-	CASSLPILAGNVAKNIQYF	TGCGCCAGCAGCTTGCCTATCCTGGCGGGTAACGTAGCCAAAAACATTCAGTACTTC
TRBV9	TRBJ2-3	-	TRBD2	CASSVGDSGSLLDTQYF	TGTGCCAGCAGCGTAGGGGATAGCGGGAGTCTTTTAGATACGCAGTATTTT
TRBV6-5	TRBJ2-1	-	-	CASSYSLAENEQFF	TGTGCCAGCAGTTACTCTTTAGCAGAGAATGAGCAGTTCTTC
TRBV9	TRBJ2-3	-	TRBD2	CASSRASGTDTQYF	TGTGCCAGCTCTAGGGCTAGCGGGACAGATACGCAGTATTTT
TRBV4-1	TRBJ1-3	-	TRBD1	CASSQPWTGAGNTIYF	TGCGCCAGCAGCCAACCATGGACAGGGGCTGGAAACACCATATATTTT
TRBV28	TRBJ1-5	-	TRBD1	CASSSTGTNQPQHF	TGTGCCAGCAGTTCGACAGGGACCAATCAGCCCCAGCATTTT
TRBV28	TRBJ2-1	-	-	CASKGAEASGYNEQFF	TGTGCCAGCAAAGGAGCCGAAGCGAGCGGTTACAATGAGCAGTTCTTC
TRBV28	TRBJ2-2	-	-	CASATRKTLTGELFF	TGTGCCAGCGCCACCCGAAAGACACTCACCGGGGAGCTGTTTTTT
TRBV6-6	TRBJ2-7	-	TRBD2	CASTLGLAGVRYEQYF	TGTGCCAGCACCTTGGGACTAGCGGGCGTGAGATACGAGCAGTACTTC
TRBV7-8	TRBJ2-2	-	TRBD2	CASSPSGANTGELFF	TGTGCCAGCAGCCCCAGCGGGGCAAACACCGGGGAGCTGTTTTTT
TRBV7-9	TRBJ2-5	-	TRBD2	CASRPGTSGRLQETQYF	TGTGCCAGCAGGCCAGGGACTAGCGGGAGGCTTCAAGAGACCCAGTACTTC
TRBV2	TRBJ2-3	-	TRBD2	CASRGTSGGADTQYF	TGTGCCAGCAGGGGGACTAGCGGGGGGGCAGATACGCAGTATTTT
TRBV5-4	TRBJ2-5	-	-	CASRRGLETQYF	TGTGCCAGCAGACGGGGATTGGAGACCCAGTACTTC
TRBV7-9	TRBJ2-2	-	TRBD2	CASSLGTSGYENTGELFF	TGTGCCAGCAGCTTAGGGACTAGCGGCTATGAGAACACCGGGGAGCTGTTTTTT
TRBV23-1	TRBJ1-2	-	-	CASSQDGALQGCTF	TGCGCCAGCAGTCAAGACGGTGCTTTGCAGGGTTGCACCTTC
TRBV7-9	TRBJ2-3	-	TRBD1	CASSHGQVTDTQYF	TGTGCCAGCAGCCATGGACAGGTCACAGATACGCAGTATTTT
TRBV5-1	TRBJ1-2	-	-	CASSVVGGYVDGYTF	TGCGCCAGCAGCGTCGTGGGGGGTTACGTTGATGGCTACACCTTC
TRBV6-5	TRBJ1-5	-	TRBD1	CASSHGQGGQPQHF	TGTGCCAGCAGCCATGGACAGGGGGGTCAGCCCCAGCATTTT
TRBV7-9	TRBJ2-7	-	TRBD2	CASSLNAGVTEQYF	TGTGCCAGCAGCCTTAACGCGGGAGTGACCGAGCAGTACTTC
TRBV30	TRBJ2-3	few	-	CAWSGGIADTQYF	TGTGCCTGGAGCGGCGGGATAGCAGATACGCAGTATTTT
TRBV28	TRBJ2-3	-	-	CASTSGTDTQYF	TGTGCCAGCACTAGCGGCACAGATACGCAGTATTTT
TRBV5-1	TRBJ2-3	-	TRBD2	CASRTSGGYTDTQYF	TGCGCCAGCAGAACTAGCGGGGGGTACACAGATACGCAGTATTTT
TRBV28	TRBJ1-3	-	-	CASSPQGTGNTIYF	TGTGCCAGCAGTCCCCAGGGGACGGGAAACACCATATATTTT
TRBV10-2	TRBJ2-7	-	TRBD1	CASIGQGSNEQYF	TGCGCCAGCATAGGACAGGGGTCCAACGAGCAGTACTTC
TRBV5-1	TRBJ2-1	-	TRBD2	CASSYGTSGRPEEQFF	TGCGCCAGCAGCTACGGGACTAGCGGGAGACCCGAGGAGCAGTTCTTC
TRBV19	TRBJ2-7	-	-	CASSTGTPYEQYF	TGTGCCAGTAGTACCGGGACTCCCTACGAGCAGTACTTC
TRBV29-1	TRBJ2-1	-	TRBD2	CSVIPGLERGDEQFF	TGCAGCGTTATTCCGGGACTCGAGCGGGGCGATGAGCAGTTCTTC
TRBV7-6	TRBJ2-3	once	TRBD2	CASSLAERGNTDTQYF	TGTGCCAGCAGCTTAGCGGAGCGGGGGAACACAGATACGCAGTATTTT
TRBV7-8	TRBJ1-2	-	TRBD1	CASSPGQGNGYTF	TGTGCCAGCAGCCCCGGACAGGGGAATGGCTACACCTTC
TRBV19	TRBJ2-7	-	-	CASSIGYGQQFYEQYF	TGTGCCAGTAGTATAGGATATGGACAGCAGTTCTACGAGCAGTACTTC
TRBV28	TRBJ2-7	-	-	CASSLTTGVEQYF	TGTGCCAGCAGTCTTACGACAGGAGTCGAGCAGTACTTC
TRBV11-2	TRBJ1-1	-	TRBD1	CASILDRGTLNTEAFF	TGTGCCAGCATACTCGACAGGGGAACCTTGAACACTGAAGCTTTCTTT